This T cell receptor beta chain is drawn from a study of T cells in Graves' hyperthyroidism and ophthalmopathy. Amplification of TCR beta CDR3 regions was performed using RNA transcripts as template. Carried out on the TCR CDR3, a first-round RT-PCR used the HTBI primer set. TCRdb analysed the multiplex PCR reads with MiXCR anew, one entry per CDR3 protein. The sample lists around 340,000 distinct CDR3 sequences; approximately 14% were seen once. Patients having uncontrolled infection, another autoimmune disease, pregnancy or lactation were not included. In its sample, this clonotype was seen many times. Its target is unknown. The study's findings and limits: Most thyroid clonotypes with frequency above 0.001 were detected in blood.

This receptor was taken from a woman in her 30s with Graves' hyperthyroidism. Sequencing was done on a sample of blood.

The CDR3 is CSAPAGGLVTEQYF. The CDR3 bases are TGCAGTGCCCCCGCTGGCGGGCTAGTGACCGAGCAGTACTTC. The chain recombines TRBV20-1 with TRBJ2-7; possible D gene TRBD2, 5 bases. Looked up from germline, CDR1 is DFQATT and CDR2 is SNEGSKA (reference sequence). The CDR3 contains 14 residues. The germline V and J ends were trimmed by 6 bases and 6 bases, with 21 bases remaining between them.